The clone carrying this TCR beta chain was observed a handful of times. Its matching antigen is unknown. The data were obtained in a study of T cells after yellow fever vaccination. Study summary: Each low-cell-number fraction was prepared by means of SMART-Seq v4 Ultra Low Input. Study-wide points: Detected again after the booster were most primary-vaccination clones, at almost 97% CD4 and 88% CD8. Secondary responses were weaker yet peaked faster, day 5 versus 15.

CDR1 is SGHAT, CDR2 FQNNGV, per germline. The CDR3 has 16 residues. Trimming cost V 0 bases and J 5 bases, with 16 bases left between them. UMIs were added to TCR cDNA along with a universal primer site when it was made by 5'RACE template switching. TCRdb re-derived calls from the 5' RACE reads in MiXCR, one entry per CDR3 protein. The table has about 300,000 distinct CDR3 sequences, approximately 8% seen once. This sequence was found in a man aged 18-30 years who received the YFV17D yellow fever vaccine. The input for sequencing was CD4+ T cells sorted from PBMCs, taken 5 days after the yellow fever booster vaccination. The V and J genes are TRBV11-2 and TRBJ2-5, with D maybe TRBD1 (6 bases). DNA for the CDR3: TGTGCCAGCAGCTTAGAAGGGGGACGGACCAGGGAGACCCAGTACTTC. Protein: CASSLEGGRTRETQYF. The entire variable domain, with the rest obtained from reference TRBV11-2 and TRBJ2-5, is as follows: EAGVAQSPRYKIIEKRQSVAFWCNPISGHATLYWYQQILGQGPKLLIQFQNNGVVDDSQLPKDRFSAERLKGVDSTLKIQPAKLEDSAVYLCASSLEGGRTRETQYFGPGTRLLVL.